The rows below give T cell receptor beta chains drawn from one sample of a study of blood T cell repertoires in COVID-19. The table came from immunoSEQ multiplex PCR; TCRdb's copy has only in-frame clones and leaves some out. This sample has about 250,000 clones; 80% to 90% occur once, and the top ten carry over 1.5%. Sample: PBMCs or T cells enriched from blood (not recorded which). These receptors all come from a man aged 35 to 55 who had recovered from COVID-19. The conserved cysteine and the conserved F or W are not part of the CDR3 here.

v_call: TRBV27; cdr3_aa: ASSFGTGVNSPLH
v_call: TRBV7-3; cdr3_aa: ASSFSSGETQY
v_call: TRBV28; cdr3_aa: ASSSSRLKEANEQY
v_call: TRBV11-2; cdr3_aa: ASSFARGLGYT
v_call: TRBV7-9; cdr3_aa: ASSLTGQPQH
v_call: TRBV5-1; cdr3_aa: ASSLDFTGSGNTIY
v_call: TRBV28; cdr3_aa: ASSPTTTYTDTQY
v_call: TRBV5-6; cdr3_aa: ASSLAGETQY
v_call: TRBV29-1; cdr3_aa: SVARTETTSMNTGELF
v_call: TRBV7-9; cdr3_aa: ASSLRGANYGYT
v_call: TRBV6-4; cdr3_aa: ASSDTGIGTEAF
v_call: TRBV18; cdr3_aa: ASSPISGGDYEQY
v_call: TRBV29-1; cdr3_aa: SVAQGVNTEAF
v_call: TRBV18; cdr3_aa: ASSPSGSSYEQY
v_call: TRBV5-1; cdr3_aa: ASSLGQGTDTGELF
v_call: TRBV1; cdr3_aa: TPVGLAGGGETQY
v_call: TRBV28; cdr3_aa: ASSPIPGQTTYGYT
v_call: TRBV27; cdr3_aa: ASTDIAGAYNEQF
v_call: TRBV7-3; cdr3_aa: ASSNKRTRSSYNEQF
v_call: TRBV19; cdr3_aa: ASRFGESGGYNEQF
v_call: TRBV6-5; cdr3_aa: ASSYSTSSLAYEQY
v_call: TRBV18; cdr3_aa: ASSNGLDDTGELF
v_call: TRBV9; cdr3_aa: ASSVGGLANYEQY
v_call: TRBV12-3/TRBV12-4; cdr3_aa: ASSRRDPDTQY
v_call: TRBV6-5; cdr3_aa: ASRTSGGDEQY
v_call: TRBV7-2; cdr3_aa: ASSPQGGTEAF
v_call: TRBV10-3; cdr3_aa: AISEQAGGPETQY
v_call: TRBV6-5; cdr3_aa: ASSTGTARDGYT
v_call: TRBV7-2; cdr3_aa: ASSVVSGTANYGYT
v_call: TRBV29-1; cdr3_aa: SVEDPASGSSYEQY
v_call: TRBV5-1; cdr3_aa: ASSLAEGTNEKLF
v_call: TRBV4-1; cdr3_aa: ASSQEFTGSSYNEQF
v_call: TRBV6-5; cdr3_aa: ASSYLGQGTETQY
v_call: TRBV7-2; cdr3_aa: ASSLDRGSDTQY
v_call: TRBV21-1; cdr3_aa: ASPKGGLAGATYEQY
v_call: TRBV5-4; cdr3_aa: ASSLVAGGPSEAF
v_call: TRBV6-6; cdr3_aa: ASSRRDRALSTNEKLF
v_call: TRBV2; cdr3_aa: ASRDRGHRAF
v_call: TRBV10-3; cdr3_aa: AISPDEGAGDTQY
v_call: TRBV7-8; cdr3_aa: ASSLVGSGEQY
v_call: TRBV6-5; cdr3_aa: ASTRGDHQPQH
v_call: TRBV2; cdr3_aa: ASNPGAGAQY
v_call: TRBV30; cdr3_aa: AWNLGNEQF
v_call: TRBV5-1; cdr3_aa: ASSLGNNSPLH
v_call: TRBV7-8; cdr3_aa: ASSNRDRANTEAF
v_call: TRBV28; cdr3_aa: ASSLFEGGATNEKLF
v_call: TRBV5-1; cdr3_aa: ASSFSGGDTGELF
v_call: TRBV6-5; cdr3_aa: ASSYEGVHSPLH
v_call: TRBV19; cdr3_aa: ASSRQTSGVNTQY
v_call: TRBV5-8; cdr3_aa: ASRITGGSTSGYT
v_call: TRBV30; cdr3_aa: AWSTGYEQY
v_call: TRBV4-1; cdr3_aa: ASSQTPVRDEQY
v_call: TRBV9; cdr3_aa: ASSVAQDNTEAF